What follows is one T cell receptor (beta chain) and its context. Its target is unknown. This entry comes from a study of shared clonotypes between healthy human individuals. The overall study: Used for every donor were three CD4 naive, three CD4 memory, two CD8 naive and one CD8 memory plate. Study observations and caveats: Memory subsets generally showed smaller estimated richness than naive subsets did.

The CDR3 runs 12 residues. Germline V gives CDR1 SNHLY, CDR2 FYNNEI. The V gene lost 7 bases and the J gene lost 5 bases, with 11 bases spanning the gap. Sequencing used immunoSEQ multiplex PCR; TCRdb keeps in-frame clones, though not all of them. The sample lists fewer than 3 million clones, approximately 90% occurring once. The V and J genes are TRBV2 and TRBJ2-5, with a possible D match to TRBD2 (5 bases). What was sequenced was naive CD4+ T cells from PBMCs. This sample's subset: CD45RA+ positively selected. The receptor was derived from a young man in good health. Some clones in this sample may be carry-over from other donors' samples. CDR3 loop: CASNKGGETQYF. The DNA for the CDR3 is TGTGCCAGCAACAAGGGCGGGGAGACCCAGTACTTC.